Listed below are T cell receptor beta chains from one sample, sequenced in a study of T cells in Graves' hyperthyroidism and ophthalmopathy. Via MiXCR, TCRdb re-called the multiplex PCR reads, giving one row per CDR3 protein. This sample has about 360,000 distinct CDR3 sequences, with roughly an eighth found just once. Sequenced input: blood. The receptors stem from a woman aged 18-29 years with Graves' hyperthyroidism. Each CDR3 is given with its conserved first and last residue. The D gene is left open where the match is weak. The size field is filled for only some rows; it gives once, few, many or a size class.

V	size	J	D	CDR3	DNA
TRBV11-2	many	TRBJ2-2	NA	CASSPGTWQINTGELFF	TGTGCCAGCAGCCCGGGGACGTGGCAGATTAACACCGGGGAGCTGTTTTTT
TRBV7-2	many	TRBJ1-5	NA	CASSISSVPGRPQHF	TGTGCCAGCAGCATATCATCCGTGCCGGGGCGGCCCCAGCATTTT
TRBV6-1	many	TRBJ2-7	NA	CASRQQGGSYEQYF	TGTGCCAGCAGGCAACAGGGAGGATCCTACGAGCAGTACTTC
TRBV2	many	TRBJ1-1	NA	CASSEDRMNTEAFF	TGTGCCAGCAGTGAGGACAGAATGAACACTGAAGCTTTCTTT
TRBV3-1	NA	TRBJ1-3	NA	CASSRRRTSAGNTIYF	TGTGCCAGCAGCCGTCGACGGACGAGCGCTGGAAACACCATATATTTT
TRBV2	many	TRBJ2-4	NA	CASSEGTGRGAENIQYF	TGTGCCAGCAGTGAAGGGACAGGGAGGGGAGCCGAAAACATTCAGTACTTC
TRBV2	many	TRBJ1-1	NA	CASTPGAGFAAFF	TGTGCCAGCACCCCTGGGGCGGGATTCGCCGCTTTCTTT
TRBV18	many	TRBJ2-1	TRBD2	CASSSGLAGYEQFF	TGTGCCAGCTCAAGCGGACTAGCGGGATATGAGCAGTTCTTC
TRBV27	NA	TRBJ2-2	NA	CASSPLTLTGFPGELFF	TGTGCCAGCAGTCCTCTCACCCTCACAGGGTTCCCCGGGGAGCTGTTTTTT
TRBV29-1	many	TRBJ2-3	NA	CSVEVSTDTDTQYF	TGCAGCGTTGAAGTCTCGACTGATACAGATACGCAGTATTTT
TRBV30	many	TRBJ1-5	NA	CAWGGPGNQPQHF	TGTGCCTGGGGGGGACCGGGCAATCAGCCCCAGCATTTT
TRBV3-1	many	TRBJ2-3	NA	CASSPRGGGTDTQYF	TGTGCCAGCAGCCCAAGGGGGGGCGGGACAGATACGCAGTATTTT
TRBV7-2	many	TRBJ2-1	TRBD2	CASSYISGTASYNEQFF	TGTGCCAGCAGCTACATTAGCGGGACGGCTAGTTACAATGAGCAGTTCTTC
TRBV6-1	many	TRBJ2-7	TRBD1	CASSEWAGGSYEQYF	TGTGCCAGCAGTGAATGGGCAGGGGGATCCTACGAGCAGTACTTC
TRBV15	NA	TRBJ2-3	NA	CATAGGPRDTQYF	TGTGCCACAGCTGGCGGCCCCAGGGATACGCAGTATTTT
TRBV20-1	few	TRBJ2-1	TRBD2	CSARKREKRFF	TGCAGTGCCCGGAAGCGGGAGAAAAGGTTCTTC
TRBV28	NA	TRBJ1-2	NA	CASSAPPGRGGYTF	TGTGCCAGCAGCGCACCCCCCGGGAGGGGGGGCTACACCTTC
TRBV2	many	TRBJ2-5	TRBD2	CASRETSPGETQYF	TGTGCCAGCAGGGAGACTAGCCCGGGAGAGACCCAGTACTTC